This T cell receptor (beta chain) is drawn from a study of chemoradiotherapy in HPV16-positive cancers. Looking at the study overall: Candidate HPV-specific clones and shared TCR motifs came from two HPV16-positive patients. General study points: During treatment, candidate HPV-specific clones and E7-related motifs expanded in tumor.

On this clone: What it binds is not known.

The germline V gene has CDR1 SQVTM and CDR2 ANQGSEA. With 6 bases clipped from V and 0 bases from J, the junction kept 7 bases outside the gene matches. The CDR3 totals 14 residues. Sequenced by immunoSEQ multiplex PCR; TCRdb stores in-frame clones only, minus some. The top ten hold around 3.5% of the sample, which has approximately 58,000 clones, around 90% seen once. This chain connects TRBV29-1 to TRBJ1-1; 7 positions agree with TRBD1. The clonotype originates from a human donor with HPV-associated anogenital cancer. The sequencing used blood, collected from a patient who underwent chemoradiotherapy. CDR3 amino acids: CSVPGQFLNTEAFF. CDR3 bases: TGCAGCGTCCCGGGACAGTTTTTGAACACTGAAGCTTTCTTT.